Shown below are 11 T cell receptor beta chains from a single sample sequenced in a study of Graves' ophthalmopathy and Graves' hyperthyroidism. TCR beta CDR3 amplification used RNA transcripts. Scientists carried out first-round RT-PCR using HTBI primers and then a second-round multiplex PCR. Via MiXCR, TCRdb re-called the multiplex PCR reads, giving one row per CDR3 protein. The repertoire consists of under 800,000 distinct CDR3 sequences, with approximately 21% occurring once and the leading ten covering approximately 6.5%. The sample consisted of peripheral blood. These receptors were taken from a young woman with stable Graves' hyperthyroidism. Some clones in this sample may be carry-over from other donors' samples.

There are many counts of this clonotype. The chain joins TRBV12-3 or TRBV12-4 to TRBJ2-7, with TRBD1 identical over 7 bases. Trimming cost V 6 bases and J 1 base; bases outside gene matches: 9. CDR3 length: 15 residues. The CDR3 spells CASSFNRGQSYEQYF. The CDR3 DNA follows: TGTGCCAGCAGCTTTAACAGGGGACAATCCTACGAGCAGTACTTC.

The rearrangement joins TRBV20-1 to TRBJ1-1; 9 bases fit TRBD1. CDR1 is DFQATT and CDR2 is SNEGSKA in the germline V gene (reference sequence). The CDR3 spans 14 residues. With V trimmed by 4 bases and J by 0 bases, 3 bases remained unmatched. CDR3 in DNA: TGCAGTGCTAAAAGGACAGGGGTGAACACTGAAGCTTTCTTT. Its protein product is CSAKRTGVNTEAFF.

This clonotype was detected many times. The J gene is TRBJ2-5, the V gene TRBV7-3, with D possibly called TRBD1 or TRBD2 (5 bases each). This CDR3 comprises 14 residues. The germline CDR1 and CDR2 sequences are SGHTA and FQGTGA. V shed 1 base and J shed 0 bases, with 6 bases lying between them. The CDR3 is CASSLRGYQETQYF. As DNA, the CDR3 is TGTGCCAGCAGCTTAAGGGGGTACCAAGAGACCCAGTACTTC.

This clonotype was seen repeatedly, ten times or more. The gene calls are TRBV15 and TRBJ2-7; the D is unclear. The CDR3 is made up of 13 amino acids. V was cut by 0 bases and J by 3 bases, with 6 bases left in between. Per germline, CDR1 LNHNV and CDR2 YYDKDF (reference sequence). The CDR3 protein is CATSRDTYYEQYF. The CDR3 coding sequence is TGTGCCACCAGCAGAGATACCTACTACGAGCAGTACTTC.

This clonotype was found many times. Because the CDR3's place on the DNA is in doubt, the DNA is left out and the CDR3 is given as listed by TCRdb. This chain connects TRBV12-3 or TRBV12-4 to TRBJ2-2. 13 amino acids form the CDR3, both terminal residues included. The chain's CDR3 is CAVAQGNTGELLF.

This clonotype has a count of ten or more. The chain recombines TRBV6-5 with TRBJ1-1; TRBD1 matches at 7 bases. The CDR3 totals 15 residues. CDR1 MNHEY and CDR2 SVGAGI come from the germline V gene. V lost 2 bases to trimming and J lost 4 bases; unmatched junction nucleotides: 7. This CDR3 reads CASSYRQGGSTEAFF. In DNA, the CDR3 is TGTGCCAGCAGTTACCGACAGGGAGGATCCACTGAAGCTTTCTTT.

This clonotype appeared many times. This sequence joins TRBV12-3 or TRBV12-4 and TRBJ2-5; D tentatively reads TRBD1 or TRBD2 (5 bases each). This CDR3 has 12 residues. Trimming cost V 6 bases and J 5 bases, with 10 bases left between them. CDR3 in amino acids: CASRGEQETQYF. DNA for the CDR3: TGTGCCAGCAGGGGGGAACAGGAGACCCAGTACTTC.

This clonotype showed up many times. J is TRBJ2-6 and V is TRBV5-1; 8 bases are shared with TRBD2. V lost 1 base to trimming and J lost 3 bases; unmatched junction nucleotides: 6. Germline V lookup: CDR1 SGHRS, CDR2 YFSETQ. This CDR3 has 17 amino acids. CDR3 sequence reads: CASSLTSGGGGANVLTF. The CDR3 DNA is TGCGCCAGCAGCTTGACTAGCGGAGGTGGTGGGGCCAACGTCCTGACTTTC.

This clonotype was seen many times. A junction end diverges from the germline sequence, so it may reflect a read error. The V call is TRBV12-3 or TRBV12-4, the J call TRBJ2-7, with D perhaps TRBD1 or TRBD2 (5 bases each). The CDR3 has 15 amino acids. For the CDR3, the DNA is TGTGCCAGCAGCTTAGGGCAGGGAGTGCCCTACGAGCAGTACTTC. Translated, it gives CASSLGQGVPYEQYF.

This clonotype appeared many times. The chain employs TRBV27 and TRBJ2-7; 9 nucleotides align to TRBD1. CDR1 MNHEY and CDR2 SMNVEV come from the germline V gene (reference sequence). The CDR3 loop spans 14 amino acids. With V trimmed by 5 bases and J by 3 bases, 5 bases remained unmatched. In DNA form, the CDR3 reads TGTGCCAGCAGTCAACAGGGGGCGAGCTACGAGCAGTACTTC. It encodes CASSQQGASYEQYF.

This clonotype was found many times. The V and J genes are TRBV29-1 and TRBJ1-1, with TRBD1 identical over 10 bases. The CDR3 runs to 14 residues. Germline V lookup: CDR1 SQVTM, CDR2 ANQGSEA. The trim removed 0 bases at V and 9 bases at J, leaving 7 bases unmatched. The CDR3 loop is CSVEDPVGQGKAFF. In DNA, the CDR3 is TGCAGCGTTGAAGATCCGGTGGGACAGGGGAAAGCTTTCTTT.